This T cell receptor beta chain was retrieved from a study of shared clonotypes between healthy human individuals. Study-wide background: Three plates were used per donor for CD4 naive, three for CD4 memory, two for CD8 naive and one for CD8 memory.

The run depth of the assay was deep. Using immunoSEQ multiplex PCR, the repertoire was profiled, and TCRdb retains in-frame clones only, with some absent. The data hold around 2.1 million clones, with approximately 94% observed a single time. Terminally differentiated effector memory CD45RA+ cells were excluded from the naive CD8 cells, which were CD45RO-negative and positively selected for CCR7. CDR1 SEHNR and CDR2 FQNEAQ come from the germline V gene (reference sequence). The germline V and J ends were trimmed by 5 bases and 12 bases, with 11 bases remaining between them. This CDR3 is 11 amino acids long.

This TCR derives from a man younger than 35 in good health. Some clones in this sample may be carry-over from other donors' samples. V usage is TRBV7-9 and J usage is TRBJ2-1; D is possibly TRBD1 or TRBD2 (5 bases each). Sequencing used naive CD8+ T cells from PBMCs. The CDR3 here is CASSRDGGQFF. As DNA, the CDR3 is TGTGCCAGCAGCCGGGACGGCGGGCAGTTCTTC.